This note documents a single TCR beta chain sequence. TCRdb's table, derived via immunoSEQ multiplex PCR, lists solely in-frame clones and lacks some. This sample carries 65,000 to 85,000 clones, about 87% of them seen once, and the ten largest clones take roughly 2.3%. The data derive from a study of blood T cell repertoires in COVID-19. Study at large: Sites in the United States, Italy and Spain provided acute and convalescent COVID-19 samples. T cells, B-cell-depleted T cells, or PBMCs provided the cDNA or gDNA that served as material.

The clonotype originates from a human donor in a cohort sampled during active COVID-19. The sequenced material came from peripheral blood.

DNA for the CDR3: TGCAGCACCTGGACAGGAGAGACTTTTGAAGCTTTCTTT. It yields the protein CSTWTGETFEAFF. The chain uses TRBV29-1 and TRBJ1-1; 7 bases match TRBD1. Germline values: CDR1 SQVTM, CDR2 ANQGSEA. This CDR3 is built from 13 residues. The trim removed 8 bases at V and 7 bases at J, leaving 13 bases unmatched. The full variable domain, completed using reference TRBV29-1 and TRBJ1-1, is SAVISQKPSRDICQRGTSLTIQCQVDSQVTMMFWYRQQPGQSLTLIATANQGSEATYESGFVIDKFPISRPNLTFSTLTVSNMSPEDSSIYLCSTWTGETFEAFFGQGTRLTVV.